The 25 T cell receptor beta chains presented below share a single source sample, sequenced in a study of tumor-infiltrating lymphocytes in primary liver carcinoma. The input was 500 ng total RNA; TCR beta cDNA was made from it with a constant-region primer. Slightly modified ARM-PCR with three nested multiplex PCR rounds yielded TCR beta libraries. Investigators reported that the first two PCR rounds, at 9 to 11 cycles each, used TRBV1-TRBV30 forward primers with a C-beta reverse primer. MiXCR, applied by TCRdb to the multiplex PCR reads, yields one record per CDR3 protein. The sample carries hundreds of thousands of distinct CDR3 sequences, 50% to 60% recorded once. Blood RNA was derived from unsorted whole blood, and germline DNA was extracted too. The specimen was peripheral blood. These receptors were collected from a young woman with primary liver carcinoma and hepatitis B virus infection.

The CDR3 DNA sequence: TGTGCCTGGAAAAGAAGTCGATATGAAGCTTTCTTT. Protein: CAWKRSRYEAFF. V gene TRBV30 combines with J gene TRBJ1-1, with D hard to call. Germline V gene lookup returns CDR1 GTSNPN and CDR2 SVGIG (reference sequence). V lost 4 bases to trimming and J lost 7 bases, with 13 bases between them. This CDR3 has 12 residues.

To note about this clonotype: A read error is likely, as this CDR3 ends without the conserved phenylalanine or tryptophan. J is TRBJ2-1 and V is TRBV11-2; a possible D gene is TRBD1 (5 bases). The CDR3 extends over 13 amino acids. Trimming shortened V by 6 bases and J by 13 bases, and 19 bases separated the two germline ends. Germline CDR1 SGHAT, CDR2 FQNNGV. The CDR3 reads CASSSGFTGEQFS. In DNA form, the CDR3 reads TGTGCCAGCAGTTCAGGATTCACAGGCGAACAGTTCTCC.

This clonotype was counted between two and nine times. The CDR3 spells CASSPSLGTNEKLFF. The CDR3 DNA sequence: TGTGCCAGCAGCCCGAGTTTGGGGACTAATGAAAAACTGTTTTTT. The rearrangement uses TRBV5-4 and TRBJ1-4, with D hard to call. CDR1 and CDR2 from the germline V gene are SGHNT and YYREEE (reference sequence). The CDR3 is 15 amino acids. V lost 4 bases to trimming and J lost 2 bases, with 12 bases between them.

This clonotype was seen a handful of times. This rearrangement joins TRBV14 to TRBJ1-5, with D hard to call. Germline V gene sequence: CDR1 SGHDN, CDR2 FVKESK. CDR3 length equals 13 residues. Trimming pared 2 bases from V and 5 bases from J, leaving 7 bases between. For the CDR3, the DNA is TGTGCCAGCAGCCAAAACGAGCATCAGCCCCAGCATTTT. The encoded protein is CASSQNEHQPQHF.

The gene calls are TRBV5-1 and TRBJ1-1; D is ambiguous. CDR1 is SGHRS and CDR2 is YFSETQ in the germline V gene. The length of the CDR3 is 13 residues. The V and J ends lost 0 bases and 7 bases respectively, with 10 bases between them. CDR3 sequence (DNA): TGCGCCAGCAGCTTGGGTCCGAACCTTGAAGCTTTCTTT. Translated: CASSLGPNLEAFF. Full variable domain (remainder filled in from reference TRBV5-1 and TRBJ1-1): KAGVTQTPRYLIKTRGQQVTLSCSPISGHRSVSWYQQTPGQGLQFLFEYFSETQRNKGNFPGRFSGRQFSNSRSEMNVSTLELGDSALYLCASSLGPNLEAFFGQGTRLTVV.

In its sample, this clonotype was seen many times. V is TRBV28 and J is TRBJ1-1; D gene unclear. The germline CDR1 and CDR2 sequences are MDHEN and SYDVKM. The ends were cut back, 1 base at V and 5 bases at J, with 11 bases in the middle. The CDR3 has 14 amino acids. DNA of the CDR3: TGTGCCAGCAGTTTATTAGAAGTTTGGACTGAAGCTTTCTTT. Its protein is CASSLLEVWTEAFF. Variable domain in full (rest from reference TRBV28 and TRBJ1-1): DVKVTQSSRYLVKRTGEKVFLECVQDMDHENMFWYRQDPGLGLRLIYFSYDVKMKEKGDIPEGYSVSREKKERFSLILESASTNQTSMYLCASSLLEVWTEAFFGQGTRLTVV.

The rearrangement uses TRBV5-1 and TRBJ2-7; 7 nucleotides match TRBD1. The V segment lost 3 bases and the J segment 3 bases; nucleotides outside the gene matches: 3. Germline V lookup: CDR1 SGHRS, CDR2 YFSETQ. This CDR3 spans 13 amino acids. The CDR3 sequence is CASSSDRVYEQYF. CDR3 in DNA: TGCGCCAGCAGCTCCGACAGGGTCTACGAGCAGTACTTC.

A note on this clonotype: A much more abundant neighbour one base away suggests this may be a read error. J is TRBJ1-1 and V is TRBV30, with a possible D match to TRBD1 (6 bases). This CDR3 is 12 amino acids long. Germline CDR1 is GTSNPN and CDR2 is SVGIG (reference sequence). The CDR3 loop is CAWSKGQSEASF. The CDR3 coding sequence is TGTGCCTGGAGTAAAGGACAGTCTGAAGCTTCCTTT.

On this clonotype itself: A much larger clone lies a single base off, so this may be a read error. Since no conserved phenylalanine or tryptophan closes the CDR3, a read error is the likely cause. The chain uses TRBV6-5 and TRBJ1-1, with TRBD1 as a possible D gene (6 bases). Trimming stripped 0 bases from V and 6 bases from J, with 11 bases between. Germline V gene sequence: CDR1 MNHEY, CDR2 SVGAGI. The CDR3 runs to 14 residues. CDR3: CASSYSLQGSEAFY. DNA for the CDR3: TGTGCCAGCAGTTACTCGTTGCAGGGGTCTGAAGCTTTCTAT.

The count of this clonotype is one. Possible read error: a much larger clone is one base away. The rearrangement uses TRBV12-3 or TRBV12-4 and TRBJ2-5; D ambiguous. The CDR3 covers 13 residues. The CDR3 DNA sequence: TGTGCCAGGAGTTTTCGAGTTCAAGAGACCCAGTACTTC. Amino acid sequence: CARSFRVQETQYF.

V is TRBV7-9 and J is TRBJ2-5, with D perhaps matching TRBD2 (5 bases). Deletions cut 1 base from V and 1 base from J, with 10 bases between. CDR1 SEHNR and CDR2 FQNEAQ come from the germline V gene (reference sequence). CDR3 length equals 15 residues. The CDR3 sequence is CASSLGGLRQETQYF. The CDR3 DNA is TGTGCCAGCAGCTTAGGAGGGCTCCGCCAAGAGACCCAGTACTTC.

About this clonotype: The germline gene is not matched at one end of the junction; a read error may be the cause. CDR3 protein: CTSLPGLAGGSNTGELFF. As DNA, the CDR3 is TGCACCAGCTTACCGGGACTAGCGGGAGGATCGAACACCGGGGAGCTGTTTTTT. The rearrangement joins TRBV5-1 to TRBJ2-2; 15 bases map to TRBD2. The CDR3 extends over 18 amino acids. The germline gives CDR1 SGHRS, CDR2 YFSETQ.

Details on this clonotype: A much larger clone lies one base from this, so it may be a read error. The chain recombines TRBV12-3 or TRBV12-4 with TRBJ1-6, with D hard to call. The CDR3 is 13 amino acids. The CDR3 spells CANSLGVISPLHF. CDR3 nucleotides: TGTGCCAACAGTTTAGGAGTGATATCACCCCTCCACTTT.

The V and J genes are TRBV28 and TRBJ1-6, with D tentatively TRBD1 (5 bases). Trimming cost V 6 bases and J 9 bases, with 18 bases left between them. Germline CDR1 is MDHEN and CDR2 is SYDVKM. The CDR3 contains 15 residues. The DNA for the CDR3 is TGTGCCAGCAGGACAGTTGGGGGATCTAGTTCACCCCTCCACTTT. It specifies CASRTVGGSSSPLHF.

Regarding this clonotype: Given a much more abundant clone one base away, this may be a read error. The chain carries TRBV4-3 and TRBJ2-7; TRBD2 agrees at 15 bases. The CDR3 totals 16 residues. The germline gives CDR1 LGHNA, CDR2 YSLEER. The CDR3 is CAGSLGLAGGRDEQYF. CDR3 sequence (DNA): TGCGCCGGCAGCCTGGGACTAGCGGGAGGCCGCGACGAGCAGTACTTC.

As regards this clonotype: A much more abundant neighbour one base away suggests this may be a read error. This chain joins TRBV4-2 and TRBJ2-1; 7 bases agree with TRBD2. The CDR3 consists of 15 residues. Germline lookup yields CDR1 LGHNA and CDR2 YNFKEQ. The CDR3 protein is CASSQPGGSYNDQFF. The DNA for the CDR3 is TGTGCCAGCAGCCAACCGGGAGGCTCCTACAATGACCAGTTCTTC.

As for this clonotype: Compared with germline, one end of the junction differs, possibly owing to a read error. The DNA of the CDR3 is TGCGCCAGCAGCCGACGCCGAGACTCGCTGGATACGCAGTTTTTT. The encoded protein is CASSRRRDSLDTQFF. This chain links TRBV4-1 with TRBJ2-3; D uncertain. Germline V CDR1 and CDR2: MGHRA, YSYEKL. This CDR3 region has 15 residues.

A remark on this clonotype: The CDR3 does not end in the conserved phenylalanine or tryptophan, so this is likely a read error. This chain connects TRBV5-6 to TRBJ2-1; 12 positions agree with TRBD2. Germline V gene lookup returns CDR1 SGHDT and CDR2 YYEEEE. The ends lost 2 bases at V and 3 bases at J; junction bases unmatched: 0. This CDR3 is built from 15 residues. Here the CDR3 reads CASSLLAGGYNEQFL. For the CDR3, the DNA is TGTGCCAGCAGCTTACTAGCGGGAGGCTACAATGAGCAGTTCTTA.

Notes on this clonotype: A read error may be the cause here, since a much bigger clone is one base away. The J gene is TRBJ1-5, the V gene TRBV6-1; D unresolved. The germline CDR1 and CDR2 sequences are MNHNS and SASEGT. The CDR3 length is 13 residues. CDR3 coding DNA: TGTGCCAGCAGCCTCAGTGGGAATCAGTCCCAGCATTTT. Its protein product is CASSLSGNQSQHF.

This clonotype came up once. In DNA, the CDR3 is TGTGCCAGCAGCCAAGTGGGCCTCTCCCGGGGAGATACGCAGTATTTT. It codes for CASSQVGLSRGDTQYF. This rearrangement joins TRBV14 to TRBJ2-3; the D gene is possibly TRBD2 (5 bases). CDR1 is SGHDN, CDR2 FVKESK, per germline. Deletions cut 1 base from V and 5 bases from J, with 16 bases between. This CDR3 spans 16 amino acids.

The chain employs TRBV13 and TRBJ1-2; D call uncertain. This CDR3 contains 16 residues. CDR1 is PRHDT, CDR2 FYEKMQ, per germline (reference sequence). V lost 0 bases and J 0 bases, leaving 11 bases between the germline ends. The CDR3 protein is CASSLGRSPSNYGYTF. Here the CDR3 DNA reads TGTGCCAGCAGCTTAGGCCGAAGTCCTTCTAACTATGGCTACACCTTC.

The V and J genes are TRBV7-9 and TRBJ2-1; perhaps TRBD2 as D (5 bases). V gave up 1 base and J gave up 3 bases, with 10 bases separating them. This CDR3 contains 15 residues. The germline V gene encodes CDR1 SEHNR and CDR2 FQNEAQ (reference sequence). CDR3 sequence (DNA): TGTGCCAGCAGCTTAGGTCGAGCGGACTACAATGAGCAGTTCTTC. Its translation is CASSLGRADYNEQFF.

This clonotype was seen at least ten times. The chain is built from TRBV29-1 and TRBJ2-2; tentative D call: TRBD2 (5 bases). The germline V gene has CDR1 SQVTM and CDR2 ANQGSEA. Between the trimmed V and J ends, which lost 6 bases and 0 bases, there was a span of 11 bases. CDR3 size: 14 residues. CDR3 protein: CSVGVRSNTGELFF. The CDR3 nucleotides are TGCAGCGTCGGGGTACGGTCGAACACCGGGGAGCTGTTTTTT.

This clonotype was seen many times. The chain uses TRBV12-3 or TRBV12-4 and TRBJ2-1; 13 bases align to TRBD2. Trimming at V came to 6 bases and at J to 7 bases, leaving 18 bases not matched to a gene. The CDR3 is 19 amino acids. This chain's CDR3 is CASSLGPRTSGRAGNEQFF. In nucleotides, the CDR3 is TGTGCCAGCAGCTTGGGACCGAGAACTAGCGGGAGGGCCGGAAATGAGCAGTTCTTC.

V is TRBV11-3 and J is TRBJ2-1; D gene unclear. The V gene's germline CDR1 is SGHNT and CDR2 YENEEA. The V and J ends lost 3 bases and 13 bases respectively, with 22 bases between them. The length of the CDR3 is 15 residues. The CDR3 region is CASSLRPTHSEPQFF. In nucleotides, the CDR3 is TGTGCCAGCAGCTTGAGGCCGACCCACTCTGAGCCCCAGTTCTTC.